One sample yielded the 22 T cell receptor beta chains listed below, sequenced in a study of T cell repertoires in cytomegalovirus infection. The antigens these receptors bind are not known. TCRdb called the reads again in MiXCR, with one record for every CDR3 protein. Among hundreds of thousands of distinct CDR3 sequences listed, approximately 32% were seen once. Material: cultured CD8+ T cells from PBMCs, obtained from culture after CMV antigen stimulation. The receptors originated from a human donor in good health (CMV status not recorded). Some clones in this sample may be carry-over from other donors' samples.

This clonotype was found a few times. This rearrangement joins TRBV7-9 to TRBJ2-1, with no clear D. The CDR3 runs 14 residues. Germline V lookup: CDR1 SEHNR, CDR2 FQNEAQ (reference sequence). The germline V and J ends were trimmed by 1 base and 2 bases, with 6 bases remaining between them. In DNA, the CDR3 is TGTGCCAGCAGCTTAGAGGCAGCCTACAATGAGCAGTTCTTC. As protein: CASSLEAAYNEQFF.

The chain combines TRBV7-8 with TRBJ1-1; 8 nucleotides align to TRBD1. This CDR3 has 15 residues. From germline, CDR1 is SGHVS and CDR2 FQNEAQ. The J segment lost 5 bases and the V segment lost 4 bases, leaving 9 bases of the junction unmatched. This chain's CDR3 is CASSSGTGGVTEAFF. Here the CDR3 DNA reads TGTGCCAGCAGCTCTGGGACAGGCGGCGTAACTGAAGCTTTCTTT.

In this sample, this clonotype turned up a few times. The chain uses TRBV6-5 and TRBJ1-2, with D uncertain. Germline CDR1 is MNHEY and CDR2 is SVGAGI. V was clipped by 4 bases and J by 1 base, with 10 bases between them. The CDR3 is made up of 14 amino acids. The CDR3 DNA reads as TGTGCCAGCAGTTCCGGGAGGCTTAACTATGGCTACACCTTC. Amino acid sequence: CASSSGRLNYGYTF.

The V and J genes are TRBV29-1 and TRBJ1-1; D call uncertain. Germline values: CDR1 SQVTM, CDR2 ANQGSEA. V was trimmed by 0 bases and J by 0 bases, leaving 8 bases between them. CDR3 length equals 14 residues. CDR3 loop: CSVEDRGVNTEAFF. CDR3 sequence (DNA): TGCAGCGTTGAAGATCGTGGGGTGAACACTGAAGCTTTCTTT.

The sample holds many counts of this clonotype. V is TRBV7-8 and J is TRBJ2-7; D uncertain. The V and J ends lost 5 bases and 2 bases respectively, with 19 bases between them. CDR3 size: 16 residues. Germline V gene sequence: CDR1 SGHVS, CDR2 FQNEAQ. CDR3 protein: CASSPEPPTGTYEQYF. The DNA of the CDR3 is TGTGCCAGCAGCCCCGAACCCCCGACTGGAACCTACGAGCAGTACTTC.

This clonotype has only a few counts. The chain carries TRBV19 and TRBJ2-3; D not certain. Germline CDR1 and CDR2: LNHDA and SQIVND (reference sequence). This CDR3 is built from 16 residues. The V and J ends lost 1 base and 1 base respectively, with 12 bases between them. The CDR3 spells CASSIVLGGGTDTQYF. The DNA for the CDR3 is TGTGCCAGTAGTATAGTACTGGGTGGGGGCACAGATACGCAGTATTTT.

The V call is TRBV5-4, the J call TRBJ1-1, with D hard to call. The CDR3 runs to 16 residues. V gave up 2 bases and J gave up 4 bases, with 18 bases separating them. CDR1 is SGHNT, CDR2 YYREEE, per germline (reference sequence). In DNA, the CDR3 is TGTGCCAGCAGCTTAGATCCGGCCAATTGGGGCACTGAAGCTTTCTTT. Translating it yields CASSLDPANWGTEAFF.

There are many counts of this clonotype. The chain carries TRBV7-6 and TRBJ2-5; D ambiguous. The CDR3 covers 13 residues. V was clipped by 3 bases and J by 2 bases, with 7 bases between them. Germline loops: CDR1 SGHVS, CDR2 FNYEAQ. This chain's CDR3 is CASSFRVQETQYF. The CDR3 DNA is TGTGCCAGCAGCTTCCGAGTTCAAGAGACCCAGTACTTC.

This clonotype was observed at least ten times. V is TRBV7-9 and J is TRBJ1-2, with TRBD1 matching 9 bases. This CDR3 spans 13 amino acids. Germline CDR1 is SEHNR and CDR2 is FQNEAQ (reference sequence). J was trimmed by 13 bases and V by 2 bases; bases with no gene match: 8. The DNA for the CDR3 is TGTGCCAGCAGCTTACCCCGGGACAGGGAAAGCACCTTC. This sequence encodes CASSLPRDRESTF.

A few counts support this clonotype. The gene calls are TRBV7-9 and TRBJ2-5, with 8 bases that match TRBD1. Per germline, CDR1 SEHNR and CDR2 FQNEAQ (reference sequence). CDR3 size: 14 residues. The V gene end was trimmed by 4 bases and the J gene end by 5 bases; junction bases not matched to a gene: 6. This CDR3 reads CASSSQGARETQYF. The CDR3 coding sequence is TGTGCCAGCAGCTCGCAGGGGGCCCGGGAGACCCAGTACTTC.

Concerning this clonotype: A single base separates this from a much larger clone, so it may be a read error. The chain links TRBV6-2 or TRBV6-3 to TRBJ2-7, with unresolved D. The CDR3 is 14 amino acids. Germline CDR1 is MNHEY and CDR2 is SVGEGT. This CDR3 reads CVSTDPGAFYEQYV. Here the CDR3 DNA reads TGTGTCAGCACCGACCCCGGAGCCTTCTACGAGCAGTACGTC.

This clonotype was counted at least ten times. The rearrangement links TRBV7-4 to TRBJ2-7, with a tentative D call TRBD2 (6 bases). Between the trimmed V and J ends, which lost 1 base and 5 bases, there was a span of 15 bases. The CDR3 loop spans 15 amino acids. Germline loops: CDR1 SGHVT, CDR2 SQSDAQ. The CDR3, as DNA: TGTGCCAGCAGCTTAGTGGAGGGGCCGGGAAACGAGCAGTACTTC. This codes for CASSLVEGPGNEQYF.

This clonotype was observed a handful of times. V usage is TRBV6-2 or TRBV6-3 and J usage is TRBJ2-3; D may be TRBD2 (5 bases). Trimming shortened V by 7 bases and J by 6 bases, and 20 bases separated the two germline ends. Germline assignment: CDR1 MNHEY and CDR2 SVGEGT. The CDR3 is made up of 15 amino acids. The CDR3 DNA reads TGTGCCAGCAATCTCGGACTCCCACCACGGGATACGCAGTATTTT. Translating gives CASNLGLPPRDTQYF.

This chain links TRBV7-6 with TRBJ2-1; D call uncertain. This CDR3 region has 15 residues. Germline V CDR1 and CDR2: SGHVS, FNYEAQ. Trimming removed 4 bases at V and 0 bases at J, with 10 bases between. CDR3 DNA: TGTGCCAGCAGCTCTATACACAGCTCCTACAATGAGCAGTTCTTC. Translation gives CASSSIHSSYNEQFF.

With respect to this clonotype: A much larger clone lies a single base off, so this may be a read error. The chain links TRBV7-8 to TRBJ1-1; no definite D call. This CDR3 contains 16 residues. From germline, CDR1 is SGHVS and CDR2 FQNEAQ. The CDR3 DNA sequence: TGTGCCAACAGCCAGACAATCTTCTCCTCTAACACTGAAGCTTTCTTT. It encodes CANSQTIFSSNTEAFF.

In this sample, this clonotype turned up a few times. CDR3 nucleotide sequence: TGTGCCAGCAGACGGGGACAAGGCCGCCCAAATGAAAAACTGTTTTTT. Residues: CASRRGQGRPNEKLFF. This chain links TRBV2 with TRBJ1-4, with D perhaps matching TRBD1 (6 bases). Germline V lookup: CDR1 SNHLY, CDR2 FYNNEI. The V end lost 6 bases, the J end lost 5 bases, and 19 bases lay between the germline ends. The CDR3 runs 16 residues.

This clonotype was seen a few times. V is TRBV6-6 and J is TRBJ2-5, with TRBD2 identical over 10 bases. This CDR3 region has 17 residues. The trim removed 6 bases at V and 2 bases at J, leaving 12 bases unmatched. Germline loops: CDR1 MNHNY, CDR2 SVGAGI (reference sequence). The CDR3 is CASRTGLADLWQETQYF. The CDR3 DNA reads as TGTGCCAGCAGGACTGGACTAGCGGACCTGTGGCAAGAGACCCAGTACTTC.

The genes are TRBV7-8 and TRBJ2-1; D remains ambiguous. V was clipped by 3 bases and J by 8 bases, with 8 bases between them. Germline V gene data show CDR1 as SGHVS and CDR2 as FQNEAQ. CDR3 size: 12 residues. CDR3 sequence: CASSFLPDEQFF. The CDR3 nucleotides read TGTGCCAGCAGCTTTCTGCCGGATGAGCAGTTCTTC. The full variable domain, its missing parts supplied by reference TRBV7-8 and TRBJ2-1, is GAGVSQSPRYKVAKRGQDVALRCDPISGHVSLFWYQQALGQGPEFLTYFQNEAQLDKSGLPSDRFFAERPEGSVSTLKIQRTQQEDSAVYLCASSFLPDEQFFGPGTRLTVL.

The chain has TRBV7-2 and TRBJ1-2; a possible D gene is TRBD1 (5 bases). The V end lost 2 bases, the J end lost 1 base, and 11 bases lay between the germline ends. The CDR3 extends over 15 amino acids. CDR1 SGHTA and CDR2 FQGNSA come from the germline V gene. CDR3 DNA: TGTGCCAGCAGCTTAAGGATGGGGGGTAACTATGGCTACACCTTC. This translates into CASSLRMGGNYGYTF.

This sequence joins TRBV15 and TRBJ1-5; TRBD1 agrees at 7 bases. V was pared by 5 bases and J by 4 bases, with 8 bases of the junction left unmatched. The V gene's germline CDR1 is LNHNV and CDR2 YYDKDF (reference sequence). The length of the CDR3 is 15 residues. Written as DNA, the CDR3 is TGTGCCACCAGCTGGGCAGGGGGAATAAATCAGCCCCAGCATTTT. Its protein product is CATSWAGGINQPQHF.

This clonotype showed up just a few times. The chain employs TRBV27 and TRBJ1-6; D gene uncertain. Germline-derived CDR1 and CDR2 are MNHEY and SMNVEV (reference sequence). Trimming removed 1 base from V and 8 bases from J, with 12 bases in between. This CDR3 region has 15 residues. CDR3 in DNA: TGTGCCAGCAGTTTATTTCGCAGTACGGATTCACCCCTCCACTTT. As protein: CASSLFRSTDSPLHF.

The chain recombines TRBV29-1 with TRBJ1-2; TRBD1 aligns across 9 bases. This CDR3 has 11 amino acids. From germline, CDR1 is SQVTM and CDR2 ANQGSEA. The trim removed 5 bases at V and 12 bases at J, leaving 7 bases unmatched. The CDR3 DNA reads TGCAGCGTTTCTCGACAGGGGGTAAACACCTTC. It yields the protein CSVSRQGVNTF.